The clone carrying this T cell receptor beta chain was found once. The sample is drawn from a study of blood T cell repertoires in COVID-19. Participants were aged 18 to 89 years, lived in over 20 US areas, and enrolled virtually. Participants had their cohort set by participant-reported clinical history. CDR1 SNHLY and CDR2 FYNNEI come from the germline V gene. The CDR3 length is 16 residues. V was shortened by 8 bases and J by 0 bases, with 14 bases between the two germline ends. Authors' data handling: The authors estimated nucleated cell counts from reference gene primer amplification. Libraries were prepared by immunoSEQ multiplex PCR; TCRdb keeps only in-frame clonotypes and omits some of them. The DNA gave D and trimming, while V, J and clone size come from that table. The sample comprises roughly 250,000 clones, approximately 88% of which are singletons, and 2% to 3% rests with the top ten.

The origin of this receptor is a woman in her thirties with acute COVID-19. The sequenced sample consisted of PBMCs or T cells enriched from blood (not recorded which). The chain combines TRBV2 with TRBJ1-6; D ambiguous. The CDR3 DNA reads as TGTGCCAGCTCCCTGGGAGGGAGCTCCTATAATTCACCCCTCCACTTT. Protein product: CASSLGGSSYNSPLHF.